These 29 T cell receptor beta chains originate from one sample sequenced in a study of blood T cell repertoires in COVID-19. Clones were read by immunoSEQ multiplex PCR, and TCRdb kept only the in-frame ones, dropping some. The sample contains 120,000 to 150,000 clones, around 84% of which appear only once. Sequenced: peripheral blood. These TCRs come from a human donor with acute or convalescent COVID-19. The donor label of this sample is uncertain.

The V gene is TRBV6-6, the J gene TRBJ1-6; 9 positions agree with TRBD1. The V and J ends lost 7 bases and 9 bases, in that order; junction bases with no gene match: 7. This CDR3 region has 14 residues. CDR1 and CDR2 from the germline V gene are MNHNY and SVGAGI (reference sequence). CDR3 DNA: TGTGCCAGCACTCCCGGGACAGGGAGTTCACCCCTCCACTTT. It yields the protein CASTPGTGSSPLHF.

The CDR3 loop is CASSIRDRGDSPLHF. The CDR3 region has the DNA TGTGCCAGCAGCATCCGGGACAGGGGTGATTCACCCCTCCACTTT. The chain carries TRBV9 and TRBJ1-6; TRBD1 matches 10 bases. The CDR3 length is 15 residues. From germline, CDR1 is SGDLS and CDR2 YYNGEE. The trim removed 4 bases at V and 8 bases at J, leaving 6 bases unmatched.

V usage is TRBV19 and J usage is TRBJ1-4; the D is unclear. V was shortened by 6 bases and J by 6 bases, with 23 bases between the two germline ends. Germline V lookup: CDR1 LNHDA, CDR2 SQIVND (reference sequence). This CDR3 is built from 17 residues. CDR3 nucleotides: TGTGCCAGTAGCCAAGGGCTTCAGAGGGTACATGATGAAAAACTGTTTTTT. It encodes CASSQGLQRVHDEKLFF.

J is TRBJ2-7 and V is TRBV24-1, with D possibly matching TRBD1 (7 bases). Germline V gives CDR1 KGHDR, CDR2 SFDVKD. V lost 4 bases to trimming and J lost 1 base, with 19 bases between them. This CDR3 contains 17 residues. CDR3 nucleotide sequence: TGTGCCACCAGTGAGCTCCTTCAGGGGGGAAGATCCTACGAGCAGTACGTC. This sequence encodes CATSELLQGGRSYEQYV.

The V gene is TRBV4-3, the J gene TRBJ1-2, with a weak D call TRBD1 (5 bases). The CDR3 consists of 13 residues. Trimming pared 0 bases from V and 5 bases from J, leaving 7 bases between. The germline V gene has CDR1 LGHNA and CDR2 YSLEER. The CDR3 protein is CASSQEAGYGYTF. The CDR3 DNA sequence: TGCGCCAGCAGCCAAGAAGCAGGGTATGGCTACACCTTC.

Comment on this clone: One end of the junction varies from germline; a read error may be responsible. The chain links TRBV6-6 to TRBJ2-1, with 12 nucleotides matching TRBD2. This CDR3 spans 14 amino acids. CDR1 MNHNY and CDR2 SVGAGI come from the germline V gene (reference sequence). In DNA form, the CDR3 reads TGTGCCAGCAGTTACTCATCGCTAGCGGGAGGGCCGCTCTTC. Its translation is CASSYSSLAGGPLF.

The V call is TRBV7-2, the J call TRBJ1-2; 7 bases map to TRBD1. This CDR3 has 15 residues. Germline lookup yields CDR1 SGHTA and CDR2 FQGNSA. Trimming cost V 1 base and J 5 bases; bases outside gene matches: 7. DNA for the CDR3: TGTGCCAGCAGCTTAGGCCAGGGACAGACGTATGGCTACACCTTC. Amino acid sequence: CASSLGQGQTYGYTF. The entire variable domain, with the rest obtained from reference TRBV7-2 and TRBJ1-2, is as follows: GAGVSQSPSNKVTEKGKDVELRCDPISGHTALYWYRQSLGQGLEFLIYFQGNSAPDKSGLPSDRFSAERTGGSVSTLTIQRTQQEDSAVYLCASSLGQGQTYGYTFGSGTRLTVV.

The V call is TRBV5-1, the J call TRBJ1-2; D unclear. Germline lookup yields CDR1 SGHRS and CDR2 YFSETQ. With 0 bases removed from V and 2 bases from J, the gap between germline ends came to 8 bases. The CDR3 length is 14 residues. The CDR3 reads CASSLGRNNYGYTF. For the CDR3, the DNA is TGCGCCAGCAGCTTGGGCAGGAACAACTATGGCTACACCTTC.

This chain joins TRBV25-1 and TRBJ2-1, with unresolved D. Between the trimmed V and J ends, which lost 3 bases and 2 bases, there was a span of 11 bases. The CDR3 runs to 15 residues. The germline gives CDR1 MGHDK, CDR2 SYGVNS. The CDR3 nucleotides read TGTGCCAGCAGTGATCCTGGGCGAGCCTACAATGAGCAGTTCTTC. Amino acid sequence: CASSDPGRAYNEQFF.

This clone showed up just once. The chain employs TRBV6-5 and TRBJ1-2; no firm D call. Germline V gene lookup returns CDR1 MNHEY and CDR2 SVGAGI. The CDR3 consists of 12 residues. Trimming removed 6 bases at V and 2 bases at J, with 7 bases between. The CDR3 region is CASSSINYGYTF. The DNA of the CDR3 is TGTGCCAGCAGCTCTATAAACTATGGCTACACCTTC.

The J gene is TRBJ1-6, the V gene TRBV2, with D unresolved. This CDR3 spans 13 amino acids. The germline CDR1 and CDR2 sequences are SNHLY and FYNNEI. With 6 bases removed from V and 6 bases from J, the gap between germline ends came to 9 bases. CDR3: CASRFELNSPLHF. CDR3 coding DNA: TGTGCCAGCAGGTTCGAGCTTAATTCACCCCTCCACTTT. Full variable domain (rest looked up from reference TRBV2 and TRBJ1-6): EPEVTQTPSHQVTQMGQEVILRCVPISNHLYFYWYRQILGQKVEFLVSFYNNEISEKSEIFDDQFSVERPDGSNFTLKIRSTKLEDSAMYFCASRFELNSPLHFGNGTRLTVT.

This rearrangement joins TRBV2 to TRBJ1-1; D might be TRBD1 (6 bases). V lost 6 bases to trimming and J lost 4 bases, with 15 bases between them. Germline CDR1 SNHLY, CDR2 FYNNEI. This CDR3 spans 14 amino acids. CDR3 region: CASREQGYSTEAFF. CDR3 bases: TGTGCCAGCAGGGAACAGGGTTATAGCACTGAAGCTTTCTTT. The whole variable domain, filled in from reference TRBV2 and TRBJ1-1, reads EPEVTQTPSHQVTQMGQEVILRCVPISNHLYFYWYRQILGQKVEFLVSFYNNEISEKSEIFDDQFSVERPDGSNFTLKIRSTKLEDSAMYFCASREQGYSTEAFFGQGTRLTVV.

The CDR3 here is CASSLVTGTEAFF. CDR3 DNA: TGTGCCAGCAGCTTAGTGACAGGGACTGAAGCTTTCTTT. V and J are TRBV7-9 and TRBJ1-1; TRBD1 matches 7 bases. Trimming took 1 base from V and 5 from J; bases not matched to a gene: 1. Germline values: CDR1 SEHNR, CDR2 FQNEAQ (reference sequence). CDR3 length equals 13 residues.

The chain couples TRBV5-1 to TRBJ2-2, with 10 bases lining up with TRBD2. The CDR3 loop spans 15 amino acids. The V gene's germline CDR1 is SGHRS and CDR2 YFSETQ. V dropped 4 bases and J dropped 6; count of bases not matched to a gene: 6. The CDR3 protein is CASSLIAGGSGELFF. CDR3 DNA: TGCGCCAGCAGCCTGATAGCGGGAGGATCCGGGGAGCTGTTTTTT.

CDR3 sequence reads: CASTTDRAWGTTEAFF. DNA of the CDR3: TGCGCCAGCACCACTGACAGGGCTTGGGGGACCACTGAAGCTTTCTTT. The V gene is TRBV5-1, the J gene TRBJ1-1, with TRBD1 matching over 7 bases. Germline CDR1 SGHRS, CDR2 YFSETQ. The V segment lost 6 bases and the J segment 4 bases; nucleotides outside the gene matches: 15. CDR3 length: 16 residues.

This clone was counted once. The rearrangement links TRBV29-1 to TRBJ1-1; 10 bases line up with TRBD1. Trimming at V came to 6 bases and at J to 3 bases, leaving 10 bases not matched to a gene. This CDR3 spans 15 amino acids. Germline-derived CDR1 and CDR2 are SQVTM and ANQGSEA. CDR3 bases: TGCAGCGTGTACGGGACAGGGGACTCCTACACTGAAGCTTTCTTT. It encodes CSVYGTGDSYTEAFF.

This rearrangement joins TRBV19 to TRBJ1-2, with a tentative D call TRBD1 (5 bases). Per the germline V gene, CDR1 is LNHDA and CDR2 is SQIVND (reference sequence). This CDR3 has 16 residues. Trimming left V 4 bases short and J 1 base short, with 16 bases between. The CDR3 region is CASSKLGVGGNYGYTF. The CDR3 region has the DNA TGTGCCAGTAGTAAATTAGGGGTCGGGGGTAACTATGGCTACACCTTC.

The chain links TRBV7-2 to TRBJ1-1; 7 nucleotides align to TRBD1. V trimming: 5 bases; J trimming: 4 bases; junction bases outside the gene matches: 4. Germline CDR1 SGHTA, CDR2 FQGNSA. The CDR3 sequence is 13 residues long. The DNA of the CDR3 is TGTGCCAGCAGCACTCGACAGGGCACTGAAGCTTTCTTT. Translating it yields CASSTRQGTEAFF.

J is TRBJ1-3 and V is TRBV24-1; possibly TRBD1 for D (6 bases). V lost 5 bases and J lost 0, with 16 bases in between. The CDR3 loop spans 17 amino acids. From germline, CDR1 is KGHDR and CDR2 SFDVKD. The CDR3 DNA reads TGTGCCACCAGTGGGGGGGGCGGACAGCCCTCTGGAAACACCATATATTTT. It encodes CATSGGGGQPSGNTIYF.

This clone has only a few counts. The rearrangement uses TRBV10-1 and TRBJ2-7, with 10 bases fitting TRBD2. The CDR3 loop spans 16 amino acids. V was pared by 10 bases and J by 3 bases, with 15 bases of the junction left unmatched. The germline V gene encodes CDR1 WNHNN and CDR2 SYGVQD (reference sequence). CDR3 nucleotides: TGCGCCATCAGGACCCGACGAGCGGGAGGGAACTACGAGCAGTACGTC. This codes for CAIRTRRAGGNYEQYV.

The chain recombines TRBV5-6 with TRBJ2-2; D possibly corresponds to TRBD1 (5 bases). Germline V lookup: CDR1 SGHDT, CDR2 YYEEEE. The CDR3 covers 15 residues. Trimming stripped 1 base from V and 4 bases from J, with 11 bases between. In nucleotides, the CDR3 is TGTGCCAGCAGCTTGAGGCAGGGTGTCACCGGGGAGCTGTTTTTT. Protein sequence: CASSLRQGVTGELFF.

The chain combines TRBV7-9 with TRBJ2-3; D call uncertain. Germline V CDR1 and CDR2: SEHNR, FQNEAQ (reference sequence). This CDR3 region has 15 residues. Trimming removed 5 bases at V and 2 bases at J, with 14 bases between. The CDR3 DNA sequence: TGTGCCAGCAGCGCCCTAGGCTCCTACACAGATACGCAGTATTTT. Amino acid sequence: CASSALGSYTDTQYF.

J is TRBJ1-2 and V is TRBV19, with D possibly TRBD1 on 6 matching bases. This CDR3 is 14 amino acids long. The V gene lost 8 bases and the J gene lost 2 bases, with 15 bases spanning the gap. Germline CDR1 reads LNHDA; CDR2 reads SQIVND (reference sequence). CDR3: CASSGGGSNYGYTF. The CDR3 DNA follows: TGTGCCAGTTCCGGGGGGGGCTCCAACTATGGCTACACCTTC.

The chain links TRBV7-6 to TRBJ1-6; 7 positions match TRBD1. V gave up 0 bases and J gave up 4 bases; unmatched junction bases: 0. The germline V gene encodes CDR1 SGHVS and CDR2 FNYEAQ. The length of the CDR3 is 15 residues. The CDR3 DNA reads as TGTGCCAGCAGCTTAGCGGGACAGTATAATTCACCCCTCCACTTT. Protein: CASSLAGQYNSPLHF.

This clone was seen once. This chain uses TRBV4-3 with TRBJ1-4; 7 bases are a match to TRBD1. V shed 1 base and J 3 bases; nucleotides not matched to a gene: 5. Germline CDR1 and CDR2: LGHNA and YSLEER. The CDR3 has 16 amino acids. The CDR3 DNA is TGCGCCAGCAGCCAAGTTACGGGACAGCCTAATGAAAAACTGTTTTTT. It specifies CASSQVTGQPNEKLFF.

The V and J genes are TRBV21-1 and TRBJ1-2; TRBD1, the table's D call, was not compared with the DNA. TRBV21-1 is a pseudogene. The CDR3 is made up of 16 amino acids. CDR3 residues: CASSKALQGAAFGYTF. CDR3 bases: TGTGCCAGCAGCAAAGCCCTACAGGGGGCGGCTTTTGGCTACACCTTC.

This chain joins TRBV5-4 and TRBJ1-1, with 7 nucleotides matching TRBD1. The CDR3 spans 14 residues. The germline V gene encodes CDR1 SGHNT and CDR2 YYREEE (reference sequence). The V and J ends lost 4 bases and 6 bases, in that order; junction bases with no gene match: 9. CDR3 in DNA: TGTGCCAGCAGCGGGGGACAGCAGAGGCCTGAAGCTTTCTTT. As protein: CASSGGQQRPEAFF.

V usage is TRBV18 and J usage is TRBJ1-6, with D maybe TRBD1 (5 bases). The CDR3 is 13 amino acids. The V and J ends lost 4 bases and 8 bases respectively, with 9 bases between them. Germline V lookup: CDR1 KGHSH, CDR2 LQKENI. This CDR3 reads CASSRGTDSPLHF. The CDR3 DNA follows: TGTGCCAGCTCACGGGGCACCGATTCACCCCTCCACTTT.

The rearrangement joins TRBV29-1 to TRBJ2-3, with D perhaps TRBD2 (6 bases). Between the trimmed V and J ends, which lost 5 bases and 4 bases, there was a span of 10 bases. This CDR3 region has 12 residues. Germline loops: CDR1 SQVTM, CDR2 ANQGSEA. The DNA of the CDR3 is TGCAGCGTTCGACTAGGCCCAGATACGCAGTATTTT. Amino acids: CSVRLGPDTQYF.